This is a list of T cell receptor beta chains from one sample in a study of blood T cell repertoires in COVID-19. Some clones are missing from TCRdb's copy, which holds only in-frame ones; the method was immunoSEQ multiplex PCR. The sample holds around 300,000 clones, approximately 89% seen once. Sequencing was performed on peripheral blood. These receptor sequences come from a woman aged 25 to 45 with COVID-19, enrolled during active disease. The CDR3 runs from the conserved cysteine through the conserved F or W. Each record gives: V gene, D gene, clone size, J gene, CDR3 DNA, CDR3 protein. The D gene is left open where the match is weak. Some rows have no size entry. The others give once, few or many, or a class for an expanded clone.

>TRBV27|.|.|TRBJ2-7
TGTGCCAGCAGTTTAATCCCTAGGCGCGAGCAGTACTTC
CASSLIPRREQYF
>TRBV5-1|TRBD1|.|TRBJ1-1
TGCGCCAGCAGGGGCGGGGACAGGGTAGACACTGAAGCTTTCTTT
CASRGGDRVDTEAFF
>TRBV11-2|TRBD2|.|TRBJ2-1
TGTGCCAGCAGGCGCGCTAGCGGGTTTTCCTACAATGAGCAGTTCTTC
CASRRASGFSYNEQFF
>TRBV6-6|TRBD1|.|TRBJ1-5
TGTGCCAGCAGTTACTCACAGGGGGCGCATAGTCAGCCCCAGCATTTT
CASSYSQGAHSQPQHF
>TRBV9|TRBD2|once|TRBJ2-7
TGTGCCAGCAGCGTGTCCGGCGGGAGCTCCTACGAGCAGTACTTC
CASSVSGGSSYEQYF
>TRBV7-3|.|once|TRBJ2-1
TGTGCCAGCAGCTCGAGGAGGGTTTCCTACAATGAGCAGTTCTTC
CASSSRRVSYNEQFF
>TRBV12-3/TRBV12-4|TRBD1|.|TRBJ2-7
TGTGCCAGCAGCTACGGACAGGGGGAGCAGTACTTC
CASSYGQGEQYF
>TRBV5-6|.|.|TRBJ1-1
TGTGCCAGCAGCCCCACGGATGGGGGGATAGCTTTCTTT
CASSPTDGGIAFF
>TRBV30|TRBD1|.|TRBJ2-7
TGTGCCTGGAGTCCGGGACAGCAAGAAAGTACCGACGAGCAGTACTTC
CAWSPGQQESTDEQYF
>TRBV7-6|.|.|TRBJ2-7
TGTGCCAGCAGCTACCATGAGGGCTACGAGCAGTACTTC
CASSYHEGYEQYF
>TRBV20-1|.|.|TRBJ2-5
TGCAGTGCTAGTACCCTCGGCAGGGGACAAGAGACCCAGTACTTC
CSASTLGRGQETQYF
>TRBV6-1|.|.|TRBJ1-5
TGTGCCAGCAGTGAAGGCTACAATCAGCCCCAGCATTTT
CASSEGYNQPQHF
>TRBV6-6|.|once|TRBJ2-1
TGTGCCAGCAGTTATGCAATAGTAGCTGAATACAATGAGCAGTTCTTC
CASSYAIVAEYNEQFF
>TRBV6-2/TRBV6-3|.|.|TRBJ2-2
TGTGCCAGCAGTTACCGGCGGGACCGGGCTGGGGAGCTGTTTTTT
CASSYRRDRAGELFF
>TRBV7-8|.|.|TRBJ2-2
TGTGCCAGCAGCTCTGGACTATCGAACACCGGGGAGCTGTTTTTT
CASSSGLSNTGELFF
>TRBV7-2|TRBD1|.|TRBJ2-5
TGTGCCAGCAGCTTAAGGGACAGACCCCAAGAGACCCAGTACTTC
CASSLRDRPQETQYF
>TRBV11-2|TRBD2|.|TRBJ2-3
TGTGCCAGCAGCACTGGACTAGCGGCCACAGATACGCAGTATTTT
CASSTGLAATDTQYF
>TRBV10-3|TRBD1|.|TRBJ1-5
TGTGCCATCAGTTTTACGACAGGGAGCAATCAGCCCCAGCATTTT
CAISFTTGSNQPQHF
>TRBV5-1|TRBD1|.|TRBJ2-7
TGCGCCAGCAGCGCGGGACAGGGATACGAGCAGTACTTC
CASSAGQGYEQYF
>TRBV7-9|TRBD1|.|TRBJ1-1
TGTGCCAGCAGCGCACCGGGACAGCGTAAAGCTTTCTTT
CASSAPGQRKAFF
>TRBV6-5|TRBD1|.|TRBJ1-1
TGTGCCAGCACTCCGGGACAGGGTTACACTGAAGCTTTCTTT
CASTPGQGYTEAFF
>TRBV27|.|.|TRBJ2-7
TGTGCCAGCAGTTACAGGGCAAACTACGAGCAGTACTTC
CASSYRANYEQYF
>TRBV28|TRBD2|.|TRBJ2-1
TGTGCCAGCAGTATAGCGGGAGTTCGGAATGAGCAGTTCTTC
CASSIAGVRNEQFF
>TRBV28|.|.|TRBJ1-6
TGTGCCAGCAGTTTATTATCAGGGCTCCTCCACTTT
CASSLLSGLLHF
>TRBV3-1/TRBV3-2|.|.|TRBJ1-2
TGTGCCAGCAGCCAAGATTATGGGAACAGGGATGGCTACACCTTC
CASSQDYGNRDGYTF
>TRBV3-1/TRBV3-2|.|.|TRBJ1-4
TGTGCCAGCAGCCCTACAGCCACAACTAATGAAAAACTGTTTTTT
CASSPTATTNEKLFF
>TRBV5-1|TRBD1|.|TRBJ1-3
TGCGCCAGTATGACAGGGCCCGGAAACACCATATATTTT
CASMTGPGNTIYF
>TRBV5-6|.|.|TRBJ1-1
TGTGCCAGCAGCTTGGTCGGGGGGCCTTCTGACACTGAAGCTTTCTTT
CASSLVGGPSDTEAFF
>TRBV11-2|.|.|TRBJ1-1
TGTGCCAGCAGCGACCTGCGGGGGAGGGGATTGAACACTGAAGCTTTCTTT
CASSDLRGRGLNTEAFF
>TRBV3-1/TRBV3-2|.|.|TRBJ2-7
TGTGCCAGCAGCCAAGTACCGGACATGGAGGGCCGCGACGAGCAGTACTTC
CASSQVPDMEGRDEQYF
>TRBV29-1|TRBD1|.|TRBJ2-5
TGCAGCGTCGGACAGGTCAAAGAGACCCAGTACTTC
CSVGQVKETQYF
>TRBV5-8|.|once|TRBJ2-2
TGTGCCAGCAGCCTATCCGGGTACTCCGACACCGGGGAGCTGTTTTTT
CASSLSGYSDTGELFF
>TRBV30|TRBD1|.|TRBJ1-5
TGTGCCTGGAGTGCGGGACAGGGGTATCAGCCCCAGCATTTT
CAWSAGQGYQPQHF
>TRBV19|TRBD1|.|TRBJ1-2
TGTGCCAGTAGTATTGAGGGGGCGCTTAGCTATGGCTACACCTTC
CASSIEGALSYGYTF
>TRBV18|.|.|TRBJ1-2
TGTGCCAGCTCCATCTCGGCGGGGGGCGAGGATGGCTACACCTTC
CASSISAGGEDGYTF
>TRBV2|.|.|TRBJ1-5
TGTGCCAGCAGTGTGGGAGGGAGTCAGCCCCAGCATTTT
CASSVGGSQPQHF
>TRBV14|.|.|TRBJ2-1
TGTGCCAGCAGCCAAGACTCAACAATCTCCTACAATGAGCAGTTCTTC
CASSQDSTISYNEQFF
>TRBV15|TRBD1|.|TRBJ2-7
TGTGCCACCAGCAGAGAGGGACAGGGGGCGCGGGAGCAGTACTTC
CATSREGQGAREQYF
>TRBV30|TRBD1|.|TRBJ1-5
TGTGCCTGGGACAGGGGGCTGAATCAGCCCCAGCATTTT
CAWDRGLNQPQHF
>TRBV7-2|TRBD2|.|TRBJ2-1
TGTGCCAGCAGCTTAGAGACTAGCGGGACCCGTGCGGAGTTCTTC
CASSLETSGTRAEFF